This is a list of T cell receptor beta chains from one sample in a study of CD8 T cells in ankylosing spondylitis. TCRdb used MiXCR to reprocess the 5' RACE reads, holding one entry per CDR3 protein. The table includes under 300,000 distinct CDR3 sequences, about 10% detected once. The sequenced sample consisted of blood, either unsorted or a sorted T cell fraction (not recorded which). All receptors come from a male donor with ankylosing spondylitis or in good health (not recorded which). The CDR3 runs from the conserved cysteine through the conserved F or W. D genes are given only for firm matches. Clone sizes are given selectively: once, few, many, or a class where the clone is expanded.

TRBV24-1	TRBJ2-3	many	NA	CATRASDSSDTQYF	TGTGCCACCAGGGCCTCGGACAGTTCAGATACGCAGTATTTT
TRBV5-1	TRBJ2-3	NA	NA	CASSFRRTDTQYF	TGCGCCAGCAGCTTCCGGCGGACAGATACGCAGTATTTT
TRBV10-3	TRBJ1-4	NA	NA	CAISEASGGKSEKLFF	TGTGCCATCAGTGAGGCGAGCGGGGGGAAGAGTGAAAAACTGTTTTTT
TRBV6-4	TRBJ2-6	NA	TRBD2	CASSVRGVSGANVLTF	TGTGCCAGCTCGGTCCGGGGGGTCTCTGGGGCCAACGTCCTGACTTTC
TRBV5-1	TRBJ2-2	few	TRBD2	CASSLVLAGNTGELFF	TGCGCCAGCAGCTTGGTTCTAGCGGGAAACACCGGGGAGCTGTTTTTT
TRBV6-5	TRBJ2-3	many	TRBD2	CASSYHSGRGTDTQYF	TGTGCCAGCAGTTATCACAGCGGGAGGGGCACAGATACGCAGTATTTT
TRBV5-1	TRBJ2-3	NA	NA	CASSQPTGPRSDTQYF	TGCGCCAGCAGCCAACCAACCGGACCAAGGTCAGATACGCAGTATTTT
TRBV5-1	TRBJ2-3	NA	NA	CASSLRGRGTQYF	TGCGCCAGCAGCCTCCGAGGGCGCGGTACGCAGTATTTT
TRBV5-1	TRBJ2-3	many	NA	CASSLETPNMDTQYF	TGCGCCAGCAGCTTGGAAACACCCAACATGGATACGCAGTATTTT
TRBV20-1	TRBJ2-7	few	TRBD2	CSARSRLAGGEQYF	TGCAGTGCTAGATCGAGACTAGCGGGGGGGGAGCAGTACTTC
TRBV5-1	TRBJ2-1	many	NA	CASSLLSSYNEQFF	TGCGCCAGCAGCCTCCTCAGCTCCTACAATGAGCAGTTCTTC
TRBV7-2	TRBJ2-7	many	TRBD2	CASSSTVTSSHEQYF	TGTGCCAGCAGCTCGACGGTGACTAGCTCCCACGAGCAGTACTTC
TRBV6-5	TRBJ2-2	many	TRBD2	CASSYRLASYGELFF	TGTGCCAGCAGTTATAGACTAGCCTCTTACGGGGAGCTGTTTTTT
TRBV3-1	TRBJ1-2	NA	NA	CASSQDRAGSGYTF	TGTGCCAGCAGCCAAGATAGGGCAGGCTCTGGCTACACCTTC
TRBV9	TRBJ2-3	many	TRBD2	CASSASGRTTDTQYF	TGTGCCAGCAGCGCTAGCGGACGGACCACAGATACGCAGTATTTT
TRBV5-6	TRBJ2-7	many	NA	CASSDSPHEQYF	TGTGCCAGCAGCGACAGTCCCCACGAGCAGTACTTC
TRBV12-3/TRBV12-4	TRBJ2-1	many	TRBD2	CASSLGAGGVNEQFF	TGTGCCAGCAGTTTAGGAGCGGGAGGGGTTAATGAGCAGTTCTTC
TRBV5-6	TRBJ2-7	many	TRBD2	CASSLGLGGSYEQYF	TGTGCCAGCAGCTTGGGGCTAGGCGGGAGCTACGAGCAGTACTTC
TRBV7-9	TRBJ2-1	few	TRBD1	CASSLAGTGGRDEQFF	TGTGCCAGCAGCTTAGCCGGGACAGGGGGCCGCGATGAGCAGTTCTTC
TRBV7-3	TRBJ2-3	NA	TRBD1	CASSQTGGADTQYF	TGTGCCAGCAGTCAGACAGGGGGCGCAGATACGCAGTATTTT
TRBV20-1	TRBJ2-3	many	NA	CSARTTTDTQYF	TGCAGTGCGAGGACTACCACAGATACGCAGTATTTT
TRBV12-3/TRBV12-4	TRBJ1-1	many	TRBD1	CASSFAGTGREAFF	TGTGCCAGCAGTTTTGCCGGGACAGGGAGAGAAGCTTTCTTT
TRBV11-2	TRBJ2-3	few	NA	CASSFGVSQDTQYF	TGTGCCAGCAGCTTCGGGGTATCACAGGATACGCAGTATTTT
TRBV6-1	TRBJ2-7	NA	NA	CASSEAAYEQYF	TGTGCCAGCAGTGAAGCTGCATACGAGCAGTACTTC
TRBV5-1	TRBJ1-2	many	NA	CASSLSIVEGGYTF	TGCGCCAGCAGCTTGTCGATTGTGGAGGGCGGCTACACCTTC
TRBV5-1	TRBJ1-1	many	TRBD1	CASSYDRAGTEAFF	TGCGCCAGCAGTTACGACAGGGCTGGCACTGAAGCTTTCTTT
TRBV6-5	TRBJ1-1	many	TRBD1	CASSYFRGSEAFF	TGTGCCAGCAGTTACTTCAGGGGGTCTGAAGCTTTCTTT
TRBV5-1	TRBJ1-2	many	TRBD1	CASSLGTGNYGYTF	TGCGCCAGCAGCTTGGGGACAGGGAACTATGGCTACACCTTC
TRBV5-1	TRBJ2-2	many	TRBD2	CASSPGTSVRFF	TGCGCCAGCAGCCCAGGGACTAGCGTTCGGTTTTTT
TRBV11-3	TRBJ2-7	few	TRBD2	CASSSSGIHREQYF	TGTGCCAGCAGCTCGAGCGGGATTCATCGCGAGCAGTACTTC
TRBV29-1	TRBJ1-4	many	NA	CSARKGYGATNEKLFF	TGCAGCGCCCGAAAAGGGTACGGGGCAACTAATGAAAAACTGTTTTTT
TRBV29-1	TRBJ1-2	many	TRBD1	CSARTGGGNYGYTF	TGCAGCGCCAGGACAGGGGGAGGGAACTATGGCTACACCTTC
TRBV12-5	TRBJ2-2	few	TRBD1	CASGLVLGQGSVELFF	TGTGCTAGTGGTTTGGTATTGGGACAGGGGTCCGTGGAGCTGTTTTTT
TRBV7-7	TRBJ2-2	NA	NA	CASEGGSGELFF	TGTGCCAGCGAGGGGGGGTCCGGGGAGCTGTTTTTT
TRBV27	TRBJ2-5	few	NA	CASSLSRRGETQYF	TGTGCCAGCAGTTTATCTAGGCGCGGAGAGACCCAGTACTTC
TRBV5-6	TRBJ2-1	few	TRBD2	CASSSPLRLAPYNEQFF	TGTGCCAGCAGCTCACCCCTCCGACTAGCTCCCTACAATGAGCAGTTCTTC
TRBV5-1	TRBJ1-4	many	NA	CASSFEGTNEKLFF	TGCGCCAGCAGCTTCGAAGGGACTAATGAAAAACTGTTTTTT
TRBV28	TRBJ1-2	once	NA	CASSSRDLNGYTF	TGTGCCAGCAGTTCCAGGGATCTGAATGGCTACACCTTC
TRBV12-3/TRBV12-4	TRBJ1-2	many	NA	CASSPGGAYGYTF	TGTGCCAGCAGTCCGGGAGGGGCCTATGGCTACACCTTC
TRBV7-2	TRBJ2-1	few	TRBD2	CASSPPGSGGLYNEQFF	TGTGCCAGCAGCCCCCCGGGTTCGGGGGGACTCTACAATGAGCAGTTCTTC
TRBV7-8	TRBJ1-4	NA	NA	CASSLGGFEGIGKLFF	TGTGCCAGCAGCTTAGGAGGGTTTGAGGGAATCGGGAAACTGTTTTTT
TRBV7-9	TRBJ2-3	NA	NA	CASNSPGHLSTDTQYF	TGTGCCAGCAACTCACCGGGACACCTTAGCACAGATACGCAGTATTTT
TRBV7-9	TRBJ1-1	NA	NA	CASSLPPGNTEAFF	TGTGCCAGCAGCTTGCCCCCGGGTAACACTGAAGCTTTCTTT
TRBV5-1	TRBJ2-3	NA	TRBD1	CASSLEGDRLSTDTQYF	TGCGCCAGCAGCTTGGAAGGGGACAGACTTTCCACAGATACGCAGTATTTT
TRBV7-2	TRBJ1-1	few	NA	CASSVAHRVKRVNTEAFF	TGTGCCAGCAGCGTGGCGCACAGGGTGAAGAGGGTGAACACTGAAGCTTTCTTT
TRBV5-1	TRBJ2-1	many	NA	CASNQGTTTPSYNEQFF	TGCGCCAGCAACCAGGGGACTACCACCCCCTCCTACAATGAGCAGTTCTTC
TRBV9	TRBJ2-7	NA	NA	CASSVEVSNTYEQYF	TGTGCCAGCAGCGTAGAAGTCAGTAACACCTACGAGCAGTACTTC
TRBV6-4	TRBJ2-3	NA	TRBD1	CASSDDPGQGADTQYF	TGTGCCAGCAGTGACGACCCGGGACAGGGTGCAGATACGCAGTATTTT
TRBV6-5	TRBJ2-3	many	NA	CASKAAGDTQYF	TGTGCCAGCAAGGCAGCGGGAGATACGCAGTATTTT
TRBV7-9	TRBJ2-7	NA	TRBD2	CASSLSAGAVEQYF	TGTGCCAGCAGCTTATCAGCGGGAGCAGTCGAGCAGTACTTC